This T cell receptor beta chain was obtained from a study of T-cell memory formation after mild COVID-19. Across the study: Clustering of TCRs was largely donor specific.

This clonotype was seen a few times. TCRdb redid the calling of the 5' RACE reads with MiXCR, one entry per CDR3 protein. The sample has under 250,000 distinct CDR3 sequences; roughly a tenth are singletons. The CDR3 loop spans 15 amino acids. The germline gives CDR1 KGHDR, CDR2 SFDVKD. The V segment lost 3 bases and the J segment 5 bases; nucleotides outside the gene matches: 7. The rearrangement links TRBV24-1 to TRBJ2-5; 8 positions match TRBD1. The sequencing sample was made of PBMCs or a T cell subset sorted from them (not recorded which). The receptor's source is a man between 18 and 35 years old who had mild COVID-19 (a few samples of this study predate the infection). Cell type and time point are not known. CDR3 sequence (DNA): TGTGCCACCAGTGATGGACAGGGCAGGAAGGAGACCCAGTACTTC. It is translated as CATSDGQGRKETQYF.